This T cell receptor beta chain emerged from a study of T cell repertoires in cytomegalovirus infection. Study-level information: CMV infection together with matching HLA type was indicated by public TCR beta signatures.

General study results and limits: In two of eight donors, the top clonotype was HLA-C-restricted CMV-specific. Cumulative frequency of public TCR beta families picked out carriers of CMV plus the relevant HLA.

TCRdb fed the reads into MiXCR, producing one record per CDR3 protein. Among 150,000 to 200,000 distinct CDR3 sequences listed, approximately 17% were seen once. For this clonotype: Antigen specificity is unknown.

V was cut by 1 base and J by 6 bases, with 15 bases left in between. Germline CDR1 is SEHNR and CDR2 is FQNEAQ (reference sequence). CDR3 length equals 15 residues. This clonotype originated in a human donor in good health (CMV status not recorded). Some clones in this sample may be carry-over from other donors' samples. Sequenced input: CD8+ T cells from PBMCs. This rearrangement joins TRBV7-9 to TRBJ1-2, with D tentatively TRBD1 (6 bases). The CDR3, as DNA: TGTGCCAGCAGCTTAGGCAGGGGCGGTGGGAATGGCTACACCTTC. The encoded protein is CASSLGRGGGNGYTF.